This note documents a single T cell receptor beta chain sequence. The antigen is not known. The sample belongs to a study of cytomegalovirus exposure and HLA in healthy donors. PCR amplification relied on 60 Vbeta primers (plus 13 Jbeta primers). Sequencing used immunoSEQ multiplex PCR; TCRdb keeps in-frame clones, though not all of them. The top ten clones hold 4% to 5.5% of a sample with some 110,000 clones, about 74% of them seen once. After removal of 3 bases from V and 5 bases from J, the junction contained 10 bases not matched to a gene. The germline CDR1 and CDR2 sequences are MDHEN and SYDVKM. The CDR3 totals 16 residues. Study conclusions and caveats: Association of around 17,000 TCR beta sequences with HLA alleles was found at 0.05 false discovery rate in a later analysis. Earlier findings revealed that most TCR beta V segments proved productive either about 87% or about 30% of the time. A later analysis by the authors found several of the most significant clusters apparently linked to common viral pathogens.

Material: PBMCs. This receptor was taken from a man aged 25 to 40 in good health and CMV-seropositive. This rearrangement joins TRBV28 to TRBJ2-5, with 9 bases that match TRBD1. The CDR3, as DNA: TGTGCCAGCAGTTTGGAGACAGGGGGGATCCAGGAGACCCAGTACTTC. Protein product: CASSLETGGIQETQYF.